The 22 T cell receptor beta chains listed next were all sequenced from one sample in a study of blood T cell repertoires in COVID-19. Here immunoSEQ multiplex PCR was the method, and the copy in TCRdb shows in-frame clones only, minus some. The profile covers over 250,000 clones, with roughly 85% appearing a single time and roughly 5.3% taken by the ten largest. Material for sequencing was peripheral blood. The receptors come from a man aged 45-65 years with active or convalescent COVID-19.

The chain recombines TRBV25-1 with TRBJ2-7; TRBD1 matches at 7 bases. J was trimmed by 7 bases and V by 4 bases; bases with no gene match: 22. The CDR3 extends over 18 amino acids. Germline CDR1 and CDR2: MGHDK and SYGVNS. The CDR3 DNA reads TGTGCCAGCAGTGCTGCCCCGGGACAGACCTTTTACGTGGAGGAGCAGTACTTC. It is translated as CASSAAPGQTFYVEEQYF.

The V gene is TRBV6-4, the J gene TRBJ1-1; TRBD1 matches at 7 bases. The CDR3 loop spans 16 amino acids. Losses at the gene ends were 5 bases for V and 5 bases for J; bases not matched to a gene: 14. Germline V lookup: CDR1 MRHNA, CDR2 SNTAGT. The DNA for the CDR3 is TGTGCCAGCAGTAAAGAGAGACAGGGCCGAGGTACTGAAGCTTTCTTT. It codes for CASSKERQGRGTEAFF.

This clone was detected once. The V and J genes are TRBV4-3 and TRBJ1-2; D remains ambiguous. With 0 bases removed from V and 5 bases from J, the gap between germline ends came to 13 bases. CDR3 size: 15 residues. The germline V gene encodes CDR1 LGHNA and CDR2 YSLEER. CDR3 in DNA: TGCGCCAGCAGCCAAGATGCGGCGACCGGGTATGGCTACACCTTC. Translation gives CASSQDAATGYGYTF.

V and J are TRBV5-1 and TRBJ2-3, with D unresolved. The CDR3 is 12 amino acids. The ends were cut back, 7 bases at V and 4 bases at J, with 10 bases in the middle. CDR1 is SGHRS and CDR2 is YFSETQ in the germline V gene. CDR3 loop: CASRLNSDTQYF. The CDR3 DNA is TGCGCCAGCCGTCTTAATTCAGATACGCAGTATTTT.

The chain uses TRBV28 and TRBJ1-1, with TRBD1 matching over 7 bases. Germline V gives CDR1 MDHEN, CDR2 SYDVKM. The CDR3 runs 15 residues. The trim removed 5 bases at V and 4 bases at J, leaving 10 bases unmatched. The CDR3 sequence is CASSTRQGGGTEAFF. CDR3 coding DNA: TGTGCCAGCAGTACACGACAGGGTGGAGGCACTGAAGCTTTCTTT. Together with reference TRBV28 and TRBJ1-1, the CDR3 gives the full variable domain: DVKVTQSSRYLVKRTGEKVFLECVQDMDHENMFWYRQDPGLGLRLIYFSYDVKMKEKGDIPEGYSVSREKKERFSLILESASTNQTSMYLCASSTRQGGGTEAFFGQGTRLTVV.

This clone has only a few counts. The chain links TRBV9 to TRBJ1-2; D is possibly TRBD1 (5 bases). The CDR3 is made up of 15 amino acids. Deletions cut 4 bases from V and 4 bases from J, with 17 bases between. The germline V gene has CDR1 SGDLS and CDR2 YYNGEE. In DNA, the CDR3 is TGTGCCAGCAGCCCTGGGGGGAGGGCGGGCTATGGCTACACCTTC. This sequence encodes CASSPGGRAGYGYTF.

This clone showed up just a few times. The V call is TRBV30, the J call TRBJ1-1; 8 nucleotides align to TRBD1. Germline values: CDR1 GTSNPN, CDR2 SVGIG (reference sequence). This CDR3 has 13 amino acids. Losses at the gene ends were 4 bases for V and 5 bases for J; bases not matched to a gene: 6. The CDR3 spells CAWIDRGATEAFF. As DNA, the CDR3 is TGTGCCTGGATAGACAGGGGCGCGACTGAAGCTTTCTTT.

On this clone: This sample includes further DNA sequences coding for the same CDR3. The genes are TRBV10-3 and TRBJ1-2; 7 bases match TRBD1. Germline V gene data show CDR1 as ENHRY and CDR2 as SYGVKD. This CDR3 spans 15 amino acids. With 2 bases clipped from V and 0 bases from J, the junction kept 3 bases outside the gene matches. As DNA, the CDR3 is TGTGCCATCAGTGAGAGACAGGGAGCTAACTATGGCTACACCTTC. This codes for CAISERQGANYGYTF.

The rearrangement uses TRBV9 and TRBJ2-3; D remains ambiguous. Germline V gene sequence: CDR1 SGDLS, CDR2 YYNGEE. The ends were cut back, 3 bases at V and 3 bases at J, with 5 bases in the middle. This CDR3 has 12 residues. CDR3 coding DNA: TGTGCCAGCAGCGGTGTAACAGATACGCAGTATTTT. It is translated as CASSGVTDTQYF.

J is TRBJ2-7 and V is TRBV4-3; D perhaps matches TRBD2 (5 bases). Trimming pared 3 bases from V and 3 bases from J, leaving 9 bases between. This CDR3 comprises 13 residues. Germline V gene lookup returns CDR1 LGHNA and CDR2 YSLEER. The CDR3 protein is CASSQIRGYEQYF. DNA for the CDR3: TGCGCCAGCAGCCAGATCCGGGGCTACGAGCAGTACTTC.

This chain's CDR3 is CASSRGIAGANNEQFF. CDR3 bases: TGCGCCAGCAGCCGAGGAATAGCGGGAGCTAACAATGAGCAGTTCTTC. The V gene is TRBV4-3, the J gene TRBJ2-1; 9 nucleotides align to TRBD2. The CDR3 runs to 16 residues. V lost 4 bases to trimming and J lost 5 bases; unmatched junction nucleotides: 9. Germline values: CDR1 LGHNA, CDR2 YSLEER.

This chain connects TRBV6-1 to TRBJ2-6, with a possible D match to TRBD1 (6 bases). CDR1 and CDR2 (germline): MNHNS, SASEGT. This CDR3 is 17 amino acids long. V shed 4 bases and J shed 0 bases, with 13 bases lying between them. CDR3 nucleotides: TGTGCCAGCAGTGGGGCAGGGGTGAACTCTGGGGCCAACGTCCTGACTTTC. Translation gives CASSGAGVNSGANVLTF.

The genes are TRBV9 and TRBJ2-1; 12 positions match TRBD2. Germline V gene data show CDR1 as SGDLS and CDR2 as YYNGEE. Trimming removed 0 bases from V and 12 bases from J; junction bases left unmatched: 10. This CDR3 contains 16 residues. Written as DNA, the CDR3 is TGTGCCAGCAGCGTAGAGGCCGGACTAGCGGGAACAGCGCAGTTCTTC. It is translated as CASSVEAGLAGTAQFF.

The chain has TRBV28 and TRBJ2-1, with TRBD2 matching 8 bases. V shed 6 bases, J shed 13 bases, and the junction held 5 bases outside the gene matches. The CDR3 length is 11 residues. Germline lookup yields CDR1 MDHEN and CDR2 SYDVKM. CDR3 nucleotides: TGTGCCAGCAGCAGAACTAGCGGACAGTTCTTC. Translating gives CASSRTSGQFF.

The V and J genes are TRBV4-1 and TRBJ2-2; tentative D call: TRBD2 (6 bases). V was cut by 4 bases and J by 6 bases, with 24 bases left in between. This CDR3 region has 18 residues. Germline V gives CDR1 MGHRA, CDR2 YSYEKL. CDR3 loop: CASSLRKNTGWGAGELFF. CDR3 sequence (DNA): TGCGCCAGCAGCCTCAGGAAGAACACCGGGTGGGGGGCCGGGGAGCTGTTTTTT.

V and J are TRBV27 and TRBJ1-4, with 11 nucleotides matching TRBD1. The CDR3 totals 14 residues. The V gene's germline CDR1 is MNHEY and CDR2 SMNVEV (reference sequence). The V and J ends lost 8 bases and 9 bases, in that order; junction bases with no gene match: 8. The chain's CDR3 is CASARGQGAKKLFF. The DNA for the CDR3 is TGTGCCAGCGCTCGCGGACAGGGGGCGAAAAAACTGTTTTTT.

This clone was detected a few times. The chain joins TRBV28 to TRBJ2-4; D perhaps matches TRBD1 (6 bases). Germline CDR1 and CDR2: MDHEN and SYDVKM. The CDR3 length is 15 residues. Trimming shortened V by 7 bases and J by 11 bases, and 24 bases separated the two germline ends. The CDR3 protein is CASTATGSKGRVQYF. As DNA, the CDR3 is TGTGCCAGCACCGCAACAGGGTCCAAGGGAAGGGTTCAGTACTTC.

The chain recombines TRBV18 with TRBJ1-2; 10 bases map to TRBD1. V lost 2 bases to trimming and J lost 7 bases; unmatched junction nucleotides: 13. The CDR3 has 17 amino acids. Germline CDR1 KGHSH, CDR2 LQKENI. The CDR3, as DNA: TGTGCCAGCTCACCAGAGACAGGGGGCGCAGTTCTCGTTGGCTACACCTTC. Residues: CASSPETGGAVLVGYTF.

This chain connects TRBV2 to TRBJ2-3; the match to TRBD2 covers 11 bases. The germline gives CDR1 SNHLY, CDR2 FYNNEI. The J segment lost 1 base and the V segment lost 6 bases, leaving 3 bases of the junction unmatched. This CDR3 has 15 amino acids. CDR3 DNA sequence: TGTGCCAGCAGAATTAGCGGGAGGGGCACAGATACGCAGTATTTT. Its translation is CASRISGRGTDTQYF.

In this sample, this clone turned up a few times. The V and J genes are TRBV6-2 or TRBV6-3 and TRBJ2-1; D possibly corresponds to TRBD2 (6 bases). CDR3 size: 14 residues. Germline V gene sequence: CDR1 MNHEY, CDR2 SVGEGT. The germline V and J ends were trimmed by 7 bases and 6 bases, with 16 bases remaining between them. CDR3 nucleotides: TGTGCCAGCACTTCCTCGGGAGCCTCCAATGAGCAGTTCTTC. Its protein product is CASTSSGASNEQFF.

The chain uses TRBV9 and TRBJ1-2; 9 bases match TRBD1. CDR3 size: 18 residues. Unmatched junction bases numbered 18, after V lost 6 bases and J lost 3 bases. The germline V gene has CDR1 SGDLS and CDR2 YYNGEE. CDR3: CASTPDGGTGPHDYGYTF. The CDR3 DNA follows: TGTGCCAGCACTCCCGATGGGGGGACAGGGCCTCATGACTATGGCTACACCTTC.

The gene calls are TRBV7-9 and TRBJ2-7; D is ambiguous. The CDR3 totals 14 residues. V shed 1 base and J shed 4 bases, with 11 bases lying between them. Germline CDR1 reads SEHNR; CDR2 reads FQNEAQ (reference sequence). The CDR3: CASSLGGVAYEQYF. CDR3 nucleotide sequence: TGTGCCAGCAGCTTAGGAGGAGTCGCTTACGAGCAGTACTTC.